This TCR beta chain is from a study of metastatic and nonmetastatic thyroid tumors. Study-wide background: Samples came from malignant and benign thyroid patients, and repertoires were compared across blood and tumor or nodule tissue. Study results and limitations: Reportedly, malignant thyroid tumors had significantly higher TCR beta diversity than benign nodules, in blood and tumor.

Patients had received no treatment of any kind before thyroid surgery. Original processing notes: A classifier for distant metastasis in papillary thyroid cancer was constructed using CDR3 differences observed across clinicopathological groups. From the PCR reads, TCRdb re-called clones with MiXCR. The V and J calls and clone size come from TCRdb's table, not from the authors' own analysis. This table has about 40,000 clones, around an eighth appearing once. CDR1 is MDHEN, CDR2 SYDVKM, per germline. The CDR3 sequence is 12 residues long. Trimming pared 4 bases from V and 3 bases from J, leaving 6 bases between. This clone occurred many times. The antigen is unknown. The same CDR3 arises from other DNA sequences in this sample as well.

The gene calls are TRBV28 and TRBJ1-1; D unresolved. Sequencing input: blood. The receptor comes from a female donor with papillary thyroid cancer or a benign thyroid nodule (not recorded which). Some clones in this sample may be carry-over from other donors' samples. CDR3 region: CASSSTYTEAFF. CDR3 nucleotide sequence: TGTGCCAGCAGTTCAACCTACACTGAAGCTTTCTTT.